This T cell receptor beta chain was identified in a study of regulatory T cells in long-lasting Graves disease (TCRdb year 2021). About the study as a whole: Antithyroid drugs had been taken for less than 3 months by newly diagnosed Graves' disease patients. The study was registered as a clinical trial and conducted in China. A total of roughly 35 samples were covered by TCR sequencing, comprising approximately 13 persistent and about 20 newly diagnosed Graves' disease patients. This study used TCR sequencing and RNA sequencing of peripheral blood to compare persistent Graves' disease patients against newly diagnosed Graves' disease patients.

General conclusions and limits of the study: Persistent patients shared more public clonotypes among themselves (2,741) than newly diagnosed patients did (roughly 910). Sequencing and analysis were limited to the TCR beta chain. Only peripheral blood was studied, because thyroid tissue, the primary lesion, was inaccessible. The authors noted that the small sample size was a limitation that may lower accuracy. Persistent Graves' disease patients showed lower TCR Shannon entropy and fewer highly expanded clones than newly diagnosed patients, suggesting clonal expansion. Persistent disease showed preferential use of TRBV28, TRBJ1-2 and TRBJ2-5, whereas newly diagnosed disease favored TRBV20-1 and TRBJ2-1.

The CDR3 measures 14 amino acids from cysteine to phenylalanine. Only the CDR3 DNA is retained, 42 bases long and in frame from the first base. The germline V gene encodes CDR1 SGHRS and CDR2 YFSETQ. V is clipped by 0 bases and J by 6 bases, and the sequence between their germline boundaries is 10 bases long. The library was prepared using multiplex PCR. Instrument on record: Illumina HiSeq 4000. To build TCR beta libraries, CDR3 regions were amplified by Arm-PCR using iRepertoire HTBI primers. Gel purification was performed on PCR products prior to sequencing. As for the original processing: Gene usage analysis of CDR3 amino acid clonotypes used the roughly 62 TRBV and some 15 TRBJ segments found across samples. COPE and FqMerger were used to merge filtered high-quality paired reads into contigs. Contigs were aligned with BLAST to IMGT TRBV, TRBD and TRBJ reference genes, and CDR3 was defined per IMGT. Highly expanded clones were defined as clonotypes with a frequency above 0.1%. Shannon entropy served as the measure of repertoire diversity, while the Gini coefficient captured V-J evenness. A clonotype was considered public if more than one individual shared it. The public reads were reanalyzed by TCRdb: fastp trimming at Q25, MiXCR alignment, in-frame beta chains only. Rows are combined by CDR3 protein, so each entry shows the most common genes and DNA. The V and J calls follow TCRdb's processing rather than the paper's. The sample has over 400,000 distinct CDR3 sequences on record, 11% to 15% of them singletons. The ten top clones hold 17% of the sample.

The intended sense of this specimen's time point label: newly diagnosed GD, antithyroid drugs for less than 3 months. For both TCR sequencing and RNA sequencing, RNA was extracted from PBMCs using TRIzol. The diagnosis of Graves' disease was made according to American Thyroid Association guidelines. Recruitment of patients was carried out at an endocrinology department in Xi'an, China. Each patient gave approximately 8.8 milliliters of peripheral blood, collected in an EDTA anticoagulant tube. Ficoll Paque Plus density gradient separation was used to isolate PBMCs, and no further T cell sorting was done. An Agilent 2100 Bioanalyzer and agarose gel were used to assess RNA quality, and a NanoDrop 2000 was used to measure RNA concentration. This clonotype was counted at least ten times. Its antigen target is currently unknown. There are no base qualities to consult, and no much larger clone falls within one base.

These same records also appear under a second study, on T cells in Graves' hyperthyroidism and ophthalmopathy. As the second publication notes: Graves' hyperthyroidism was defined as stable when no progression to ophthalmopathy occurred over 18 months of follow-up. The hyperthyroidism patients were between 18 and 65 years old and newly diagnosed, with a disease duration of less than 2 months. Any patient with an uncontrolled infection, another autoimmune disease, pregnancy or lactation was excluded. Clinical symptoms, serum thyroxine and TRAb, thyroid ultrasound, and orbital computed tomography formed the basis for the diagnoses. A first-round RT-PCR of the TCR CDR3 used the HTBI primer set with the Qiagen OneStep RT-PCR kit. Most expanded thyroid clonotypes (frequency above 0.001) were also found in blood, which suggests that blood repertoires may mirror thyroid immune responses. A 13 V-J signature model separated ophthalmopathy from stable hyperthyroidism, with roughly 88% sensitivity and just under 84% specificity in cross-validation and 80%/75% in testing. In validation, the model predicted progression to ophthalmopathy a median of roughly six months before onset, with roughly 70% sensitivity and roughly 72% specificity. To identify TCR V-J signatures that set the groups apart, the researchers used a discovery cohort of 100 or so patients, made up of 40 to 45 with Graves' ophthalmopathy and some 56 with stable Graves' hyperthyroidism. Prospective prediction of ophthalmopathy was tested in an independent validation cohort consisting of 18 to 20 hyperthyroidism patients and approximately 16 patients who later progressed to ophthalmopathy. The roughly 91 discovery patients were randomly divided into training and test sets at a 7:3 ratio. In addition, the study compared T-cell repertoires in thyroid tissue and in blood from five to seven Graves' hyperthyroidism patients. Once sampling was done, hyperthyroidism patients were given methimazole at a starting dose of 30 mg daily, whereas ophthalmopathy patients were given high-dose intravenous methylprednisolone. Libraries were constructed in a second round of multiplex PCR, after which size selection and purification were carried out. Sequencing of the libraries was done on an Illumina HiSeq2000 using paired-end 100 bp reads. SOAPnuke was used to process the raw data, removing reads that contained adapters or uncalled bases, had a mean Phred below 15, or lacked an exact match to the constant primer or identifier. COPE v1.2.5 was used to merge high-quality paired reads, and clonotypes were defined as unique nucleotide sequences. Clonotypes were aligned to IMGT TRBV, TRBD and TRBJ reference segments using MiTCR v1.1. Only V-J combinations with frequency above 0.0001, covering 99% to 99.2% of repertoires, were analysed. A TCS score was defined as the ratio between F50 (clonal expansion) and ExV (chaos), using BLOSUM62-based TCRdist between CDR3 peptides within each V-J. Welch's t-statistics and random forest reduced some 510 V-J features to 13, which were used in a naive Bayes classifier (R e1071). Sample size was not statistically predetermined, and blinding of investigators to group allocation was not performed. TCR Vbeta CDR3 sequencing of 130 to 150 peripheral blood samples (about 45 ophthalmopathy, under 80 hyperthyroidism and approximately 17 progressor patients) is reported in the paper.

The chain is encoded by TRBV5-1 joined to TRBJ1-5; the D segment cannot be called with confidence. The origin of this receptor is a woman aged 45-59 years with Graves disease. Donor details come from another sample of the same person, matched by shared clones. The specimen comprised peripheral blood mononuclear cells (PBMCs), sampled at new diagnosis, from a patient treated with antithyroid drugs. The sequence in DNA is TGCGCCAGCAGCTTGGACAGCCTCGGTCAGCCCCAGCATTTT. Its translation is CASSLDSLGQPQHF.